The 9 T cell receptor beta chains given below trace back to one sample, sequenced in a study of cytomegalovirus exposure and HLA in healthy donors. Primers for the PCR totalled 60 Vbeta and 13 Jbeta. The assay was immunoSEQ multiplex PCR, and TCRdb's table has in-frame clones only and misses some. This sample has approximately 100,000 clones, with 85% found just once. The sequenced material came from PBMCs. These receptors were taken from a middle-aged man in good health and CMV-seropositive.

This rearrangement joins TRBV29-1 to TRBJ2-1; 8 bases map to TRBD2. The V segment lost 7 bases and the J segment 4 bases; nucleotides outside the gene matches: 9. Germline V gives CDR1 SQVTM, CDR2 ANQGSEA. The CDR3 extends over 14 amino acids. This CDR3 is CSARSSGPYNEQFF. CDR3 DNA sequence: TGCAGCGCCAGGTCTAGCGGGCCTTACAATGAGCAGTTCTTC.

The rearrangement joins TRBV28 to TRBJ1-2, with 8 bases lining up with TRBD1. Germline loops: CDR1 MDHEN, CDR2 SYDVKM. This CDR3 contains 16 residues. The V segment lost 1 base and the J segment 3 bases; nucleotides outside the gene matches: 7. The CDR3 loop reads CASSLSGQVAHYGYTF. In DNA form, the CDR3 reads TGTGCCAGCAGTTTATCGGGACAGGTGGCCCACTATGGCTACACCTTC.

The chain uses TRBV2 and TRBJ1-2, with D unresolved. V dropped 6 bases and J dropped 8 bases, with 4 bases sitting between them. The CDR3 has 9 amino acids. CDR1 and CDR2 from the germline V gene are SNHLY and FYNNEI. CDR3: CASREGYTF. CDR3 nucleotides: TGTGCCAGCAGGGAGGGCTACACCTTC.

V gene TRBV7-6 combines with J gene TRBJ2-7, with 9 bases that match TRBD2. The CDR3 sequence is 14 residues long. Germline V gives CDR1 SGHVS, CDR2 FNYEAQ. V was pared by 4 bases and J by 4 bases, with 5 bases of the junction left unmatched. The chain's CDR3 is CASSSRGGGYEQYF. The CDR3 DNA sequence: TGTGCCAGCAGCTCGCGGGGGGGCGGGTACGAGCAGTACTTC.

This rearrangement joins TRBV6-1 to TRBJ2-5; 8 nucleotides line up with TRBD1. Gene TRBJ2-7 matches the end of the DNA better, so the J call may be wrong. CDR1 and CDR2 from the germline V gene are MNHNS and SASEGT. The CDR3 is made up of 14 amino acids. CDR3 residues: CASRLDRVVSEQYF. The CDR3, as DNA: TGTGCCAGCAGGTTGGACAGGGTGGTGTCCGAGCAGTACTTC.

The genes are TRBV7-2 and TRBJ2-2, with 10 bases identical to TRBD2. V shed 5 bases, J shed 1 base, and the junction held 7 bases outside the gene matches. The CDR3 spans 17 residues. CDR1 and CDR2 from the germline V gene are SGHTA and FQGNSA. CDR3 in amino acids: CASSLFSSGRNTGELFF. The CDR3 DNA follows: TGTGCCAGCAGCCTCTTCTCTAGCGGGAGGAACACCGGGGAGCTGTTTTTT.

The V call is TRBV11-2, the J call TRBJ2-3, with D possibly TRBD2 on 6 matching bases. CDR1 and CDR2 (germline): SGHAT, FQNNGV. CDR3 size: 16 residues. V lost 1 base to trimming and J lost 1 base, with 12 bases between them. CDR3 amino acids: CASSLGQAGGTDTQYF. Written as DNA, the CDR3 is TGTGCCAGCAGCTTAGGCCAAGCGGGTGGCACAGATACGCAGTATTTT.

This clone appeared once. The V call is TRBV28, the J call TRBJ2-5, with no clear D. Gene TRBJ2-7 matches the end of the DNA better, so the J call may be wrong. Germline lookup yields CDR1 MDHEN and CDR2 SYDVKM. The CDR3 runs 16 residues. CDR3 DNA: TGTGCCAGCACCCCAATTCCACCAAATCGGGTATACGAGCAGTACTTC. It is translated as CASTPIPPNRVYEQYF.

This chain joins TRBV6-1 and TRBJ2-5, with 12 bases fitting TRBD2. The DNA end favors TRBJ2-7, so the J call may be wrong. Germline CDR1 MNHNS, CDR2 SASEGT. The length of the CDR3 is 14 residues. The DNA for the CDR3 is TGTGCCAGCAGTAAGACTAGCGGGAGTTACGAGCAGTACTTC. It specifies CASSKTSGSYEQYF.